This entry lists 12 T cell receptor beta chains sequenced from one sample in a study of T cell responses to AZD1222 COVID-19 vaccine. Some clones are missing from TCRdb's copy, which holds only in-frame ones; the method was immunoSEQ multiplex PCR. The sample records more than 150,000 clones, 90% being singletons. The sequenced sample was peripheral blood, obtained on day 0 of AZD1222 vaccination. Receptors originate from an adult in good health.

The rearrangement uses TRBV10-3 and TRBJ2-7, with 7 bases that match TRBD1. The CDR3 is 14 residues long. V was clipped by 4 bases and J by 5 bases; unmatched bases: 8. Germline CDR1 ENHRY, CDR2 SYGVKD. CDR3 DNA sequence: TGTGCCATCAGTGCGCTACAGGGGATCGACGAGCAGTACTTC. It is translated as CAISALQGIDEQYF.

The chain is built from TRBV11-2 and TRBJ2-1; 8 positions match TRBD2. The CDR3 is made up of 15 amino acids. CDR1 is SGHAT, CDR2 FQNNGV, per germline. V shed 3 bases, J shed 4 bases, and the junction held 5 bases outside the gene matches. The CDR3 bases are TGTGCCAGCAGCTTTTACACTAGCGGATACAATGAGCAGTTCTTC. Its translation: CASSFYTSGYNEQFF.

The CDR3, as DNA: TGTGCCAGCACCCCTCTTGGGTCTGAAGCTTTCTTT. Translation gives CASTPLGSEAFF. J is TRBJ1-1 and V is TRBV28; D ambiguous. Trimming cost V 7 bases and J 6 bases, with 12 bases left between them. Germline V CDR1 and CDR2: MDHEN, SYDVKM. The CDR3 runs 12 residues.

CDR3 residues: CASSLAGGTSNQPQHF. CDR3 nucleotide sequence: TGTGCCAGCAGCTTAGCCGGGGGTACTAGCAATCAGCCCCAGCATTTT. This chain joins TRBV7-8 and TRBJ1-5; possible D gene TRBD1, 5 bases. Germline V gene data show CDR1 as SGHVS and CDR2 as FQNEAQ. This CDR3 region has 16 residues. Trimming shortened V by 0 bases and J by 0 bases, and 9 bases separated the two germline ends.

This chain links TRBV14 with TRBJ2-7; the D gene is possibly TRBD1 (5 bases). Germline V CDR1 and CDR2: SGHDN, FVKESK. V was pared by 2 bases and J by 1 base, with 12 bases between. This CDR3 is built from 15 residues. CDR3 sequence reads: CASSQPGSRSYEQYF. The CDR3 DNA is TGTGCCAGCAGCCAACCAGGGTCTAGATCCTACGAGCAGTACTTC.

This clone was seen only a few times. The chain recombines TRBV12-5 with TRBJ2-5; 7 bases line up with TRBD1. CDR1 is LGHNT, CDR2 FRNRAP, per germline. With V trimmed by 0 bases and J by 4 bases, 11 bases remained unmatched. CDR3 size: 17 residues. This CDR3 is CASGLVPSTGMGETQYF. The CDR3 DNA is TGTGCTAGTGGTTTGGTACCCTCGACAGGGATGGGAGAGACCCAGTACTTC.

This clone appeared a few times. The gene calls are TRBV27 and TRBJ1-1; unclear D gene. This CDR3 region has 14 residues. CDR1 is MNHEY, CDR2 SMNVEV, per germline (reference sequence). V lost 8 bases and J lost 0, with 13 bases in between. CDR3 amino acids: CASSQRSLNTEAFF. The CDR3 DNA is TGTGCCAGCTCTCAGAGGTCGTTGAACACTGAAGCTTTCTTT.

J is TRBJ1-6 and V is TRBV4-3; D gene ambiguous. The length of the CDR3 is 16 residues. CDR1 LGHNA and CDR2 YSLEER come from the germline V gene. The germline V and J ends were trimmed by 1 base and 10 bases, with 17 bases remaining between them. This CDR3 is CASSQGLASILSPLHF. CDR3 sequence (DNA): TGCGCCAGCAGCCAAGGGCTGGCGAGTATTTTGTCACCCCTCCACTTT.

The rearrangement links TRBV7-9 to TRBJ1-1; 7 nucleotides line up with TRBD1. The CDR3 sequence is 12 residues long. V gave up 6 bases and J gave up 4 bases; unmatched junction bases: 2. The germline gives CDR1 SEHNR, CDR2 FQNEAQ (reference sequence). The DNA of the CDR3 is TGTGCCAGCAGTTCAGGGGGCACTGAAGCTTTCTTT. Its protein is CASSSGGTEAFF. Supplemented by reference TRBV7-9 and TRBJ1-1, the full variable domain reads DTGVSQNPRHKITKRGQNVTFRCDPISEHNRLYWYRQTLGQGPEFLTYFQNEAQLEKSRLLSDRFSAERPKGSFSTLEIQRTEQGDSAMYLCASSSGGTEAFFGQGTRLTVV.

The chain links TRBV1 to TRBJ2-3; TRBD2, as called in the table, went unchecked against the DNA. TRBV1 is recorded as a pseudogene. The CDR3 runs to 17 residues. The CDR3 is CTSSQRSSSGAADTQYF. The CDR3 nucleotides read TGCACCAGCAGCCAACGTTCATCGTCGGGAGCCGCAGATACGCAGTATTTT.

The V gene is TRBV6-1, the J gene TRBJ1-5; the D gene is possibly TRBD1 (6 bases). V lost 1 base, J lost 0 bases, and 7 bases lay in between. In germline, CDR1 is MNHNS, CDR2 SASEGT. The CDR3 contains 15 residues. DNA of the CDR3: TGTGCCAGCAGTGAAGGGGACACTAGCAATCAGCCCCAGCATTTT. Protein product: CASSEGDTSNQPQHF.

In DNA form, the CDR3 reads TGTGCCAGCACCCTCGGGGGAAACCTCTATGGCTACACCTTC. Protein sequence: CASTLGGNLYGYTF. The gene calls are TRBV28 and TRBJ1-2; maybe TRBD1 (5 bases). The V end was cut by 7 bases, the J end by 4 bases, with 16 bases between. The CDR3 spans 14 residues. Per the germline V gene, CDR1 is MDHEN and CDR2 is SYDVKM.